This T cell receptor (beta chain) was captured by sequencing in a study of cytomegalovirus exposure and HLA in healthy donors. Use of 60 Vbeta and 13 Jbeta primers characterized the PCR. Source study methods: As a later analysis found, there were 70 million to 100 million unique TCR beta chains, of which around 9.9 million were shared. Clones were sequenced by immunoSEQ multiplex PCR, and TCRdb holds only the in-frame ones, with some missing. V, J and clone size were drawn from that table, and D and trimming were deduced from the DNA. This sample carries about 160,000 clones, around 74% of them seen once, and the ten largest clones take 2% to 2.5%. Findings and caveats of the study: Immune exposure data for these donors was limited to CMV serostatus. A later analysis linked a missense DCLRE1C variant to TCR beta V- and J-gene trimming.

This clone has more than one count but fewer than ten. Its antigen is unidentified. This receptor was identified in a female donor in good health and CMV-seronegative. Material: PBMCs.

The CDR3 bases are TGTGCCAGCAGCTTCACAGGCCCTGGGGCCAACGTCCTGACTTTC. Translation gives CASSFTGPGANVLTF. This chain joins TRBV7-3 and TRBJ2-6, with D perhaps TRBD1 (5 bases). The germline V and J ends were trimmed by 3 bases and 2 bases, with 8 bases remaining between them. Germline values: CDR1 SGHTA, CDR2 FQGTGA. The CDR3 totals 15 residues.